This T cell receptor (beta chain) was retrieved from a study of blood T cells in healthy people across ages. This clonotype was seen a few times. PCR was performed a second time for about 6 to 12 cycles using a sample-barcoded 5' primer and a J-beta primer mix. Sequencing yielded, for each sample, at least 3 million paired-end reads carrying CDR3. TCRdb passed the 5' RACE reads through MiXCR, listing each CDR3 protein once. The table records some 930,000 distinct CDR3 sequences, almost 30% of them present only once. These data were likewise used in another study, on T cells of mothers and their children.

Sequenced: blood. The TCR comes from a woman aged 40 to 50 in good health.

As DNA, the CDR3 is TGTGCCAGCAGCTTCACACCGACTAACTATGGCTACACCTTC. Protein product: CASSFTPTNYGYTF. The chain combines TRBV7-8 with TRBJ1-2; D not certain. CDR1 and CDR2 (germline): SGHVS, FQNEAQ. CDR3 length: 14 amino acids. Trimming cost V 3 bases and J 0 bases, with 8 bases left between them.